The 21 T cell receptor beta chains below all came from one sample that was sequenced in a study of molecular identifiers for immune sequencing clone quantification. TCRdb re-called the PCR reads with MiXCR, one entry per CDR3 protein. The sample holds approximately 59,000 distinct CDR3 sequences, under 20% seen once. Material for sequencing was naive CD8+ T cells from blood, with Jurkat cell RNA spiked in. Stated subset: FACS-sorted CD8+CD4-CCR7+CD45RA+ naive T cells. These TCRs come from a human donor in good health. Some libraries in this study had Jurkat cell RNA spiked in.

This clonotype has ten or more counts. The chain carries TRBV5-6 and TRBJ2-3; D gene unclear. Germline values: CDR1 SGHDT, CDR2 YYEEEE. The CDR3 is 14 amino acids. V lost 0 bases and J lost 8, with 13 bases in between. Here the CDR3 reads CASSLEGPFPTQYF. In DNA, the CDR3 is TGTGCCAGCAGCTTGGAAGGGCCCTTTCCTACGCAGTATTTT.

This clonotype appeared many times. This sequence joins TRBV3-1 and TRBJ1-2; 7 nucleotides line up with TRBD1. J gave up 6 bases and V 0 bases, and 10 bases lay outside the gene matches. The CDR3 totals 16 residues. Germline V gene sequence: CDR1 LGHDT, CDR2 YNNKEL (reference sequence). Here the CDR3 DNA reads TGTGCCAGCAGCCAAGATCTACCAGGACAGGCCCATGGCTACACCTTC. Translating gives CASSQDLPGQAHGYTF.

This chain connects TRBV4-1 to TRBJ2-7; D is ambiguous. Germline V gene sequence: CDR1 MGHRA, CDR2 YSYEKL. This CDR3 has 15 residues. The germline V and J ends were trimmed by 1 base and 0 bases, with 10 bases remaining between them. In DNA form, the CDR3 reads TGCGCCAGCAGCCAAGTCGCCGGAGCCTCCTACGAGCAGTACTTC. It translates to CASSQVAGASYEQYF.

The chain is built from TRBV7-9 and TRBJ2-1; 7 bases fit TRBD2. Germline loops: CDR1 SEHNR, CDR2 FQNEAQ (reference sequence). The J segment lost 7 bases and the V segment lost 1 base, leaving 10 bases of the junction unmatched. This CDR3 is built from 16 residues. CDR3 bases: TGTGCCAGCAGCTTAGTACTTGGCGGGAGATGGAATGAGCAGTTCTTC. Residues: CASSLVLGGRWNEQFF.

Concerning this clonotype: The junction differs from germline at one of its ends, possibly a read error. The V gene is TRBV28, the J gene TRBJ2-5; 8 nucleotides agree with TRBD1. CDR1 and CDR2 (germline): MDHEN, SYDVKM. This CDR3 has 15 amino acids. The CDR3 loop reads CASSASTGAQETQHF. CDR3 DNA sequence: TGTGCCAGCAGTGCGTCGACAGGGGCCCAAGAGACCCAGCACTTC.

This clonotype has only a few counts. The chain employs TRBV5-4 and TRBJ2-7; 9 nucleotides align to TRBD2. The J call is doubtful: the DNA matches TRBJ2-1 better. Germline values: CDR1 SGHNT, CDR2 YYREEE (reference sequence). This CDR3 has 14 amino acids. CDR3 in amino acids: CASSTSSGIYEQFF. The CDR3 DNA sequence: TGTGCCAGCAGCACGTCTAGCGGGATTTATGAGCAGTTCTTC.

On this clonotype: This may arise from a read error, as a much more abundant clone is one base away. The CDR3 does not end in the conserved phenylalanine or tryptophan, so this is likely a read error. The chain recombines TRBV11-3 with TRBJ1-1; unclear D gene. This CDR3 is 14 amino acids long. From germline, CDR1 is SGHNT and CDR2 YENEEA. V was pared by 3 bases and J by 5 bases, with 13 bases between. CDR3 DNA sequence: TGTGCCAGCAGCTTGGTTACTGTGGGGACTGAAGCTTTCTCT. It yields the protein CASSLVTVGTEAFS.

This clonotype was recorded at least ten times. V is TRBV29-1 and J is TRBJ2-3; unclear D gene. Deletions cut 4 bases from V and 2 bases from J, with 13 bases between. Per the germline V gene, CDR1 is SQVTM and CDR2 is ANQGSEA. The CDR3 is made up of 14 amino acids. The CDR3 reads CSVAGLGNTDTQYF. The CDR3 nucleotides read TGCAGCGTTGCGGGCTTAGGGAACACAGATACGCAGTATTTT.

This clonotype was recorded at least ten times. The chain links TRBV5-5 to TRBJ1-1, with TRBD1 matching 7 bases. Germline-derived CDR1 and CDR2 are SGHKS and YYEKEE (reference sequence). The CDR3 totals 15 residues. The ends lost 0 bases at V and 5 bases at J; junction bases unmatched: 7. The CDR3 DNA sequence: TGTGCCAGCAGCTTGGGACAGGGAGGCGATACTGAAGCTTTCTTT. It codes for CASSLGQGGDTEAFF.

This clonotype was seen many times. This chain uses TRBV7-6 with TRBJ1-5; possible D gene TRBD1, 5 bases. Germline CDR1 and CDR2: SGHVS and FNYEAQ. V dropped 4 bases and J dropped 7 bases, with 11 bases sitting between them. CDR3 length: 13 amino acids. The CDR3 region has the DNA TGTGCCAGCAGCTGGACCGAGGGGCAGCCCCAGCATTTT. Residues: CASSWTEGQPQHF.

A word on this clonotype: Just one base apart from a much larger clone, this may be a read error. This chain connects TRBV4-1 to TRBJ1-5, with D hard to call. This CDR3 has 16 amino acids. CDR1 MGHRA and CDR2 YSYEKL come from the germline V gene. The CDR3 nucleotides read TGCGCCAGCGGCCAAGAAAAGTCGAATAGCAATCAGCCCCAGCATTTT. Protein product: CASGQEKSNSNQPQHF.

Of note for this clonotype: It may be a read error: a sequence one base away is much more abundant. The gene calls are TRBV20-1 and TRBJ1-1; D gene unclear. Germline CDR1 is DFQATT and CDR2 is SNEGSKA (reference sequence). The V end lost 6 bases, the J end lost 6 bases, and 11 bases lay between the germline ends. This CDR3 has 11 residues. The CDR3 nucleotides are TGCAGTGCAAGGCGCGGGCCTGAAGCTTTCTTT. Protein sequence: CSARRGPEAFF.

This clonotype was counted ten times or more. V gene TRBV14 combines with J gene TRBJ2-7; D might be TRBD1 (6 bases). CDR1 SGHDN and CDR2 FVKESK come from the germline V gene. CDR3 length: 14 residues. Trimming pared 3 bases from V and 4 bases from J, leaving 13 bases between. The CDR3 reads CASSHTGTTYEQYF. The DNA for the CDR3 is TGTGCCAGCAGCCACACCGGGACAACTTACGAGCAGTACTTC. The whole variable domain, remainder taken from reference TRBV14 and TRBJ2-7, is EAGVTQFPSHSVIEKGQTVTLRCDPISGHDNLYWYRRVMGKEIKFLLHFVKESKQDESGMPNNRFLAERTGGTYSTLKVQPAELEDSGVYFCASSHTGTTYEQYFGPGTRLTVT.

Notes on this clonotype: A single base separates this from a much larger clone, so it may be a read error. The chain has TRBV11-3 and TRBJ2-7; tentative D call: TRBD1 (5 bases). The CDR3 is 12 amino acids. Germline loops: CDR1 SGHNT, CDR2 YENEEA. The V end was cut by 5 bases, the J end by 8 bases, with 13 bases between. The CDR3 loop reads CASSPSVDKQYF. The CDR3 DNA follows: TGTGCCAGCAGCCCGTCCGTGGACAAGCAGTACTTC.

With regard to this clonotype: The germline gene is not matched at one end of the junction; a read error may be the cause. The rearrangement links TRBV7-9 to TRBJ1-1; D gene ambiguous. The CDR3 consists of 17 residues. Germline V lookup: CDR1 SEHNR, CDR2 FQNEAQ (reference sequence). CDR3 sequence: CASSPTLGTVMNTGAFF. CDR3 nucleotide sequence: TGTGCCAGCAGCCCAACCCTGGGAACAGTCATGAACACTGGAGCTTTCTTT.

CDR3 residues: CASSSWTVSYEQYF. The CDR3 region has the DNA TGTGCCAGCAGCTCCTGGACAGTCTCCTACGAGCAGTACTTC. The chain carries TRBV7-9 and TRBJ2-7; D is possibly TRBD1 (6 bases). The V and J ends lost 4 bases and 0 bases respectively, with 10 bases between them. The CDR3 extends over 14 amino acids. Germline CDR1 reads SEHNR; CDR2 reads FQNEAQ (reference sequence).

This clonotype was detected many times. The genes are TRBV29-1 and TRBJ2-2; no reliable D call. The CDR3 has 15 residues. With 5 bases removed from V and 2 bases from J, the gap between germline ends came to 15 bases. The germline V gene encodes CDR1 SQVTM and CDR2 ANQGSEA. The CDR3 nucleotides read TGCAGCGTTACATTGGACCCAACAAACACCGGGGAGCTGTTTTTT. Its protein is CSVTLDPTNTGELFF.

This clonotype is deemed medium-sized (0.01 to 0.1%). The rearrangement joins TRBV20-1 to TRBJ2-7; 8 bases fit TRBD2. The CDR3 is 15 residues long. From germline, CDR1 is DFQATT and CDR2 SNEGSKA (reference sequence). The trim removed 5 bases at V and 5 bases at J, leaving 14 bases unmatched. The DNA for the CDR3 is TGCAGTGCTGAGGAATTAGCGGGAACAGATAACGAGCAGTACTTC. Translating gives CSAEELAGTDNEQYF.

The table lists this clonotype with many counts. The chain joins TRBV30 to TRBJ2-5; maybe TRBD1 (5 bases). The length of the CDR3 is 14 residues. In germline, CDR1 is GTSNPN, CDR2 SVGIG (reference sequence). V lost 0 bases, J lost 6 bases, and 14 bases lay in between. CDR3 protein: CAWSVGVGLQTQYF. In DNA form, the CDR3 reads TGTGCCTGGAGTGTAGGTGTGGGGCTACAGACCCAGTACTTC.

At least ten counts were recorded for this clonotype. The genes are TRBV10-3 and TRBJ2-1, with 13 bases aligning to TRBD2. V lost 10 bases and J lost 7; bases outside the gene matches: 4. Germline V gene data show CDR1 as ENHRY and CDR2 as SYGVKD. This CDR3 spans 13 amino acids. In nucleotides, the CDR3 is TGTGCCACCGGACTAGCGGGAGTTAATGAGCAGTTCTTC. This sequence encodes CATGLAGVNEQFF.

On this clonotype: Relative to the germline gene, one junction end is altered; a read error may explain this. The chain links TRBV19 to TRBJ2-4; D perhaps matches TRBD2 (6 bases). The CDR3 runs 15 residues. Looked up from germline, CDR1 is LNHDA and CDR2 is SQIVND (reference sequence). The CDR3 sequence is CAGSIGTLAKSIQYF. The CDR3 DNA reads TGTGCCGGTAGTATAGGGACTCTAGCCAAAAGCATTCAGTACTTC. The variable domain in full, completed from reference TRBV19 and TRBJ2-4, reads DGGITQSPKYLFRKEGQNVTLSCEQNLNHDAMYWYRQDPGQGLRLIYYSQIVNDFQKGDIAEGYSVSREKKESFPLTVTSAQKNPTAFYLCAGSIGTLAKSIQYFGAGTRLSVL.